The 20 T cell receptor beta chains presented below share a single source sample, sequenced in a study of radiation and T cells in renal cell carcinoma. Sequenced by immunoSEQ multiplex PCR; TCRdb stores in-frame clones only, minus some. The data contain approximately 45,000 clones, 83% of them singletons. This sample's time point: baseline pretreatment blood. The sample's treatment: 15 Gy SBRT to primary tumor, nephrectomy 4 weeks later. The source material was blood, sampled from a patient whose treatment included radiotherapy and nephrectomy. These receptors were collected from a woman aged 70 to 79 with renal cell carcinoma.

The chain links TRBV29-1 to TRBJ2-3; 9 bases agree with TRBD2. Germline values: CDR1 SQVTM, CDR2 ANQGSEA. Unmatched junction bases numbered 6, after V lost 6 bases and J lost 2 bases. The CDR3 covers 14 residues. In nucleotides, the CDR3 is TGCAGCGTGGCGACTAGCGGAGTCACAGATACGCAGTATTTT. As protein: CSVATSGVTDTQYF.

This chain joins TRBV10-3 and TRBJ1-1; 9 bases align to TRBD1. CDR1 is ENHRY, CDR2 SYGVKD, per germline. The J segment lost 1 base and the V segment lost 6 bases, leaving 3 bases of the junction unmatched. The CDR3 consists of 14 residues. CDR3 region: CAISQTGGNTEAFF. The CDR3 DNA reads TGTGCCATCAGCCAGACAGGGGGGAACACTGAAGCTTTCTTT.

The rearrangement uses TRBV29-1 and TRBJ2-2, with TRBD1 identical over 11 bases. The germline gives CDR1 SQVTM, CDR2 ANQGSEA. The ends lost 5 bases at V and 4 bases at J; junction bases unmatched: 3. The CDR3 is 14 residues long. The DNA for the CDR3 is TGCAGCGTTAGGGGACAGGGGGGCACCGGGGAGCTGTTTTTT. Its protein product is CSVRGQGGTGELFF.

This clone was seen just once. CDR3 sequence reads: CATSRPPGGAYEKLFF. The CDR3 DNA sequence: TGTGCCACCAGCAGACCCCCAGGGGGCGCATATGAAAAACTGTTTTTT. The chain recombines TRBV15 with TRBJ1-4; 8 bases agree with TRBD1. Unmatched junction bases numbered 8, after V lost 2 bases and J lost 6 bases. CDR1 is LNHNV, CDR2 YYDKDF, per germline (reference sequence). The CDR3 extends over 16 amino acids.

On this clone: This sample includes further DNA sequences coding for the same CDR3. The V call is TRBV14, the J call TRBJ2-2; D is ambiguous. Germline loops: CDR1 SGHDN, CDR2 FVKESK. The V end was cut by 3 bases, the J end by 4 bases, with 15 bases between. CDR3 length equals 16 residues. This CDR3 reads CASSQVTRGLTGELFF. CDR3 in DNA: TGTGCCAGCAGCCAGGTTACTCGCGGCCTCACCGGGGAGCTGTTTTTT.

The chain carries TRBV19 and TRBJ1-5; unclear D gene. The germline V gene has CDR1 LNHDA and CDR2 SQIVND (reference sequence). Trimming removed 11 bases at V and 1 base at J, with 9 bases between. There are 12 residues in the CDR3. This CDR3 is CAYGVSNQPQHF. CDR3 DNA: TGTGCCTATGGGGTGAGCAATCAGCCCCAGCATTTT. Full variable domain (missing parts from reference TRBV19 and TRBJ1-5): DGGITQSPKYLFRKEGQNVTLSCEQNLNHDAMYWYRQDPGQGLRLIYYSQIVNDFQKGDIAEGYSVSREKKESFPLTVTSAQKNPTAFYLCAYGVSNQPQHFGDGTRLSIL.

The CDR3 loop is CAWSLDSNYGYTF. CDR3 nucleotide sequence: TGTGCCTGGAGTCTGGACAGTAACTATGGCTACACCTTC. The chain combines TRBV30 with TRBJ1-2; maybe TRBD1 (6 bases). Deletions cut 2 bases from V and 1 base from J, with 8 bases between. Germline V gene sequence: CDR1 GTSNPN, CDR2 SVGIG (reference sequence). CDR3 length equals 13 residues.

This chain's CDR3 is CATSRVMGAGSGYTF. In DNA, the CDR3 is TGTGCCACCAGCAGAGTTATGGGCGCCGGGAGCGGCTACACCTTC. This sequence joins TRBV15 and TRBJ1-2; D gene uncertain. Germline CDR1 LNHNV, CDR2 YYDKDF (reference sequence). V was shortened by 1 base and J by 8 bases, with 17 bases between the two germline ends. The CDR3 consists of 15 residues. Looking up the rest from reference TRBV15 and TRBJ1-2 gives the full variable domain: DAMVIQNPRYQVTQFGKPVTLSCSQTLNHNVMYWYQQKSSQAPKLLFHYYDKDFNNEADTPDNFQSRRPNTSFCFLDIRSPGLGDTAMYLCATSRVMGAGSGYTFGSGTRLTVV.

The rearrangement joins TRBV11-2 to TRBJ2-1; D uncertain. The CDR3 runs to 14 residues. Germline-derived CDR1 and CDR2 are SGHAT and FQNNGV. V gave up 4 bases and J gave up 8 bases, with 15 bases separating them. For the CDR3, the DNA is TGTGCCAGCAGCTCCCCCGGGTTTGGCCATGAGCAGTTCTTC. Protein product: CASSSPGFGHEQFF.

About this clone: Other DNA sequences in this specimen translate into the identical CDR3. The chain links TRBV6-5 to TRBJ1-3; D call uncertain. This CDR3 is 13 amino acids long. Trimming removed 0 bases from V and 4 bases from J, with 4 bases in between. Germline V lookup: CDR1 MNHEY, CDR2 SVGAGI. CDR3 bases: TGTGCCAGCAGTTACTCAGGGGGAAACACCATATATTTT. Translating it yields CASSYSGGNTIYF.

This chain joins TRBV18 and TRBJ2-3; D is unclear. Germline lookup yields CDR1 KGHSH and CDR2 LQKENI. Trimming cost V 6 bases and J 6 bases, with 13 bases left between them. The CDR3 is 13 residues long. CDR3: CASSPNPRDTQYF. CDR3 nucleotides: TGTGCCAGCTCCCCTAACCCAAGGGATACGCAGTATTTT.

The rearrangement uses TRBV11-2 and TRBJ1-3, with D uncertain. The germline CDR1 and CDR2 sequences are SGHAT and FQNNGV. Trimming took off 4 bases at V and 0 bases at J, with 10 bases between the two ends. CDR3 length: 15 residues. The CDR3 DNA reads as TGTGCCAGCAGCTCCCCTTATACCTCTGGAAACACCATATATTTT. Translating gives CASSSPYTSGNTIYF.

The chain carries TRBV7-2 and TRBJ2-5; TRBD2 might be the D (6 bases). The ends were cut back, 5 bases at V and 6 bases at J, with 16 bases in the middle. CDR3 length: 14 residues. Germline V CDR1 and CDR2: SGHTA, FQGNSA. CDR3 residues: CASSAGLGTQTQYF. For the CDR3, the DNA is TGTGCCAGCAGCGCGGGACTGGGAACACAGACCCAGTACTTC.

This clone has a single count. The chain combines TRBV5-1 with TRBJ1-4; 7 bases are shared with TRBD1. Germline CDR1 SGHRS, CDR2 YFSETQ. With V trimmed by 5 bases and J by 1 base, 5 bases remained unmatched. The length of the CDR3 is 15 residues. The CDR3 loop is CASRQGRGTNEKLFF. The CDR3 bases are TGCGCCAGCAGACAGGGGAGGGGAACTAATGAAAAACTGTTTTTT.

CDR3 nucleotide sequence: TGTGCCAGCAGCGTACAGGGTCATAAAGAGACCCAGTACTTC. Translation gives CASSVQGHKETQYF. This chain uses TRBV11-2 with TRBJ2-5, with a tentative D call TRBD1 (6 bases). Germline V gene data show CDR1 as SGHAT and CDR2 as FQNNGV. V lost 5 bases and J lost 3, with 13 bases in between. The CDR3 loop spans 14 amino acids. The variable domain in full, with the rest retrieved from reference TRBV11-2 and TRBJ2-5, is EAGVAQSPRYKIIEKRQSVAFWCNPISGHATLYWYQQILGQGPKLLIQFQNNGVVDDSQLPKDRFSAERLKGVDSTLKIQPAKLEDSAVYLCASSVQGHKETQYFGPGTRLLVL.

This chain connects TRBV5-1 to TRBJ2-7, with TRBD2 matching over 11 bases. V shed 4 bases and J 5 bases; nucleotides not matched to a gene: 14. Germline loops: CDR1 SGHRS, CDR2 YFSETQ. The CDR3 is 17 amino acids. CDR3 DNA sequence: TGCGCCAGCAGCCCACCGCGTAGCGGGAGGGCCTCGGACGAGCAGTACTTC. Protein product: CASSPPRSGRASDEQYF. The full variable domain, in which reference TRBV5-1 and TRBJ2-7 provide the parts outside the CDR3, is KAGVTQTPRYLIKTRGQQVTLSCSPISGHRSVSWYQQTPGQGLQFLFEYFSETQRNKGNFPGRFSGRQFSNSRSEMNVSTLELGDSALYLCASSPPRSGRASDEQYFGPGTRLTVT.

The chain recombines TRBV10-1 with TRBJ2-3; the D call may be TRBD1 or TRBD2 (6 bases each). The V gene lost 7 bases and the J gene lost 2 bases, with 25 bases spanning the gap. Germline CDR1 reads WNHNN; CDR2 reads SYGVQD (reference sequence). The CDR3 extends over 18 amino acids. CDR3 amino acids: CASTILPGRGLNTDTQYF. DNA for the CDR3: TGCGCCAGCACCATCCTTCCGGGACGGGGGCTAAACACAGATACGCAGTATTTT.

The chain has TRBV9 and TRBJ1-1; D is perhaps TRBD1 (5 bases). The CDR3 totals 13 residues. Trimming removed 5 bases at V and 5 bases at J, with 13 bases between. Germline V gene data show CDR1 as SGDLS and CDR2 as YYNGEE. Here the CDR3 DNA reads TGTGCCAGCAGTACCCAGGGAGATACTGAAGCTTTCTTT. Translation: CASSTQGDTEAFF.

The CDR3, as DNA: TGTGCCAGCAGCCCAGGGGGTATCATGAACACTGAAGCTTTCTTT. This sequence encodes CASSPGGIMNTEAFF. This sequence joins TRBV7-8 and TRBJ1-1, with 7 bases fitting TRBD1. Per germline, CDR1 SGHVS and CDR2 FQNEAQ. J was trimmed by 0 bases and V by 5 bases; bases with no gene match: 6. The CDR3 sequence is 15 residues long.

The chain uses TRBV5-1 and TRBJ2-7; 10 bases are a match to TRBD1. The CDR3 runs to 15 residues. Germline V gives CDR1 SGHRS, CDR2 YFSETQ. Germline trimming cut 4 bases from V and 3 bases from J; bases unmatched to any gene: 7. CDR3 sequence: CASSIGTGVDYEQYF. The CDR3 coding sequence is TGCGCCAGCAGCATTGGGACAGGGGTGGACTACGAGCAGTACTTC.